The T cell receptor beta chain under discussion was sequenced for a study of OX40 agonist ivuxolimab in advanced cancers. Produced via immunoSEQ multiplex PCR; TCRdb's table is partial and in-frame only. The table lists around 26,000 clones, over 85% of them singletons, with 15% to 20% in the top ten. Study-wide points: Specificity for antigen went undetermined in the expanded peripheral T cells.

V lost 6 bases, J lost 4 bases, and 6 bases stayed unmatched. CDR1 is MNHNS and CDR2 is SASEGT in the germline V gene. The CDR3 extends over 15 amino acids. As regards this clone: The antigen is not known.

The sample consisted of CD4+ or CD8+ T cells sorted from blood, taken in a trial of the OX40 agonist ivuxolimab. This receptor was taken from an adult with an advanced solid tumor such as melanoma, head and neck, liver or kidney cancer. This chain links TRBV6-1 with TRBJ2-2; TRBD2 matches at 9 bases. CDR3 bases: TGTGCCAGCAGAGTAGCGGGGGACGCCACCGGGGAGCTGTTTTTT. Its protein product is CASRVAGDATGELFF.